This T cell receptor beta chain was sequenced in a study of radiation and T cells in renal cell carcinoma. The study's findings and limits: No pretreatment tumor biopsies were available for baseline clonotypes.

Time point meaning: blood 4 weeks post-SBRT, at nephrectomy. The sample's treatment: 15 Gy SBRT to primary tumor, nephrectomy 4 weeks later. Blood was sampled at baseline, 2 weeks and 4 weeks after SBRT. The CDR3 sequence is 12 residues long. CDR1 GTSNPN and CDR2 SVGIG come from the germline V gene (reference sequence). Trimming cost V 4 bases and J 5 bases, with 11 bases left between them. As for this clone: Its target is not known.

The assay was immunoSEQ multiplex PCR, and TCRdb's table has in-frame clones only and misses some. The table records about 140,000 clones, around 88% of them present only once. The specimen was blood, collected from a patient whose treatment included radiotherapy and nephrectomy. This TCR was recovered from a woman in her 50s with renal cell carcinoma. This chain joins TRBV30 and TRBJ2-5; no definite D call. The CDR3 reads CAWKDPGETQYF. The CDR3, as DNA: TGTGCCTGGAAGGACCCCGGGGAGACCCAGTACTTC.